This TCR beta chain came from a study of blood T cell repertoires in COVID-19. At the level of the study: COVID-19 samples, acute and convalescent, were from the United States, Italy and Spain. PBMCs, B-cell-depleted T cells, or T cells were the source of the cDNA or gDNA that made up the material.

Trimming removed 6 bases from V and 1 base from J, with 9 bases in between. The germline V gene has CDR1 SNHLY and CDR2 FYNNEI. The CDR3 extends over 14 amino acids. Only in-frame clones appear in the TCRdb table, and some are missing; sequencing was by immunoSEQ multiplex PCR. Of about 170,000 clones listed, roughly four fifths are singletons. The specimen sequenced was peripheral blood. The gene calls are TRBV2 and TRBJ2-2; D is possibly TRBD2 (5 bases). The TCR comes from a woman older than 75 with acute or convalescent COVID-19. CDR3 loop: CASREGLNTGELFF. For the CDR3, the DNA is TGTGCCAGCAGAGAGGGCCTGAACACCGGGGAGCTGTTTTTT.